This T cell receptor beta chain was captured by sequencing in a study of shared clonotypes between healthy human individuals. About this clone itself: Its antigen remains unknown.

V was clipped by 3 bases and J by 4 bases; unmatched bases: 8. The CDR3 length is 16 residues. Germline V lookup: CDR1 MDHEN, CDR2 SYDVKM. Sequenced by immunoSEQ multiplex PCR; TCRdb stores in-frame clones only, minus some. In the table there are hundreds of thousands of clones, around 72% of which are singletons. None of the donors, who were healthy HIV-negative adults, had recently had acute infections or vaccinations. General study results and limits: Of the naive CD4 clonotypes, around 5.2% were shared across several donors. Memory subsets had estimated richness that was generally smaller than that of naive subsets. It was the non-shared clonotypes that had lower generation probabilities than clonotypes shared by all four donors.

This sequence originates from a woman aged 25 to 39 in good health. V is TRBV28 and J is TRBJ2-7, with 11 bases identical to TRBD2. Sequenced sample: memory CD4+ T cells sorted from blood. The subset denotes: CD45RA-negative fraction. The CDR3 coding sequence is TGTGCCAGCAGTTTGGGTACTAGCGGGAGTAGTTACGAGCAGTACTTC. This gives the protein CASSLGTSGSSYEQYF.